Presented here are 8 T cell receptor beta chains from one specimen sequenced in a study of T-cell reconstitution after alpha-beta-depleted transplantation in children. Unique molecular identifiers were incorporated into the prepared TCRbeta library. MiXCR, applied by TCRdb to the PCR reads, yields one record per CDR3 protein. The sample carries approximately 500,000 distinct CDR3 sequences, over 9.5% recorded once. Material: PBMCs, obtained before TCRalphabeta/CD19-depleted stem cell transplant. These receptors came from a child aged 2 to 9 with inherited bone marrow failure, due to receive a stem cell transplant.

This clonotype occurred many times. V is TRBV5-1 and J is TRBJ2-2; 7 bases map to TRBD2. The V gene end was trimmed by 2 bases and the J gene end by 4 bases; junction bases not matched to a gene: 8. From germline, CDR1 is SGHRS and CDR2 YFSETQ. The CDR3 extends over 16 amino acids. The CDR3 sequence: CASSFAAGEGTGELFF. The CDR3 coding sequence is TGCGCCAGCAGCTTTGCCGCGGGAGAGGGCACCGGGGAGCTGTTTTTT.

This clonotype came up many times. The chain recombines TRBV29-1 with TRBJ1-2; D remains ambiguous. Between the trimmed V and J ends, which lost 8 bases and 4 bases, there was a span of 11 bases. This CDR3 contains 11 residues. In germline, CDR1 is SQVTM, CDR2 ANQGSEA. The CDR3 sequence: CSIGRGYGYTF. CDR3 sequence (DNA): TGCAGCATTGGACGTGGCTATGGCTACACCTTC.

The chain recombines TRBV27 with TRBJ1-1; D ambiguous. The CDR3 has 13 amino acids. Germline-derived CDR1 and CDR2 are MNHEY and SMNVEV (reference sequence). Deletions cut 6 bases from V and 12 bases from J, with 20 bases between. The CDR3 region has the DNA TGTGCCAGCAGCCCCTCGCCTGGTATTGTGCCTTTCTTT. This encodes CASSPSPGIVPFF.

This clonotype was counted at least ten times. This chain links TRBV10-1 with TRBJ2-1; D may be TRBD2 (5 bases). Trimming pared 4 bases from V and 0 bases from J, leaving 7 bases between. Germline-derived CDR1 and CDR2 are WNHNN and SYGVQD (reference sequence). This CDR3 is built from 14 residues. The CDR3 nucleotides read TGCGCCAGCAGTGCGGGGAACTCCTACAATGAGCAGTTCTTC. Encoded protein: CASSAGNSYNEQFF.

This clonotype was observed at least ten times. The chain uses TRBV29-1 and TRBJ2-1; D perhaps matches TRBD1 (5 bases). This CDR3 spans 15 amino acids. Germline V CDR1 and CDR2: SQVTM, ANQGSEA. With 5 bases removed from V and 0 bases from J, the gap between germline ends came to 14 bases. CDR3 in amino acids: CSVQGFGSSYNEQFF. CDR3 sequence (DNA): TGCAGCGTTCAGGGATTCGGCAGCTCCTACAATGAGCAGTTCTTC.

The gene calls are TRBV19 and TRBJ2-3; perhaps TRBD2 as D (5 bases). The V and J ends lost 6 bases and 0 bases respectively, with 10 bases between them. Germline CDR1 is LNHDA and CDR2 is SQIVND (reference sequence). CDR3 length: 14 amino acids. CDR3 DNA: TGTGCCAGTAGGGTCGGGATTAGCACAGATACGCAGTATTTT. Protein sequence: CASRVGISTDTQYF.

This clonotype was recorded many times. This chain links TRBV15 with TRBJ2-5; D gene unclear. Germline loops: CDR1 LNHNV, CDR2 YYDKDF (reference sequence). The CDR3 extends over 14 amino acids. Trimming cost V 3 bases and J 5 bases, with 13 bases left between them. The CDR3: CATSRPIGEETQYF. The CDR3 nucleotides read TGTGCCACCAGCAGGCCCATAGGAGAGGAGACCCAGTACTTC.

This clonotype has at least ten counts. The chain has TRBV4-3 and TRBJ1-2, with 8 bases lining up with TRBD1. CDR1 and CDR2 (germline): LGHNA, YSLEER. After removal of 4 bases from V and 1 base from J, the junction contained 5 bases not matched to a gene. The CDR3 is 15 residues long. CDR3 sequence reads: CASSRRTGINYGYTF. The DNA for the CDR3 is TGCGCCAGCAGCCGCCGGACAGGGATTAACTATGGCTACACCTTC.